This TCR beta chain was profiled in a study of blood T cell repertoires in COVID-19. About the study: Collection of acute and convalescent COVID-19 samples took place in the United States, Italy and Spain. T cells, B-cell-depleted T cells, or PBMCs supplied cDNA or gDNA.

Original data processing: Reference gene primers were amplified, and this amplification served to estimate nucleated cell counts. Only in-frame clones appear in the TCRdb table, and some are missing; sequencing was by immunoSEQ multiplex PCR. V and J calls plus clone size are reproduced from that table; the DNA served to infer D and trimming. The table has roughly 100,000 clones, about 75% seen once; the top ten hold roughly 19%. V lost 6 bases and J lost 5, with 13 bases in between. CDR3 size: 14 residues. Germline V gene sequence: CDR1 MNHEY, CDR2 SMNVEV (reference sequence). Material: peripheral blood. This sequence joins TRBV27 and TRBJ2-2, with D tentatively TRBD1 (5 bases). This sequence was found in a woman in her sixties or seventies with acute or convalescent COVID-19. CDR3 sequence reads: CASRRQGGTGELFF. CDR3 DNA sequence: TGTGCCAGCAGGCGGCAGGGTGGGACCGGGGAGCTGTTTTTT.